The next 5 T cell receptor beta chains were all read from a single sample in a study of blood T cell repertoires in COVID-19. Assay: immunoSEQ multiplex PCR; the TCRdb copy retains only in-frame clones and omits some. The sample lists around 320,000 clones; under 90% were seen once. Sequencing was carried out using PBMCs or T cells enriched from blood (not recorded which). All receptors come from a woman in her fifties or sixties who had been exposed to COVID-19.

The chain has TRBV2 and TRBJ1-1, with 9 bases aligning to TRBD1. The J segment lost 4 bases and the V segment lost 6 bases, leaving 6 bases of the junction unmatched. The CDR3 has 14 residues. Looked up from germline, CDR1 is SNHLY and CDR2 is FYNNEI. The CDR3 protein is CASREQGASTEAFF. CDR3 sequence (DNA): TGTGCCAGCAGAGAACAGGGGGCGAGCACTGAAGCTTTCTTT.

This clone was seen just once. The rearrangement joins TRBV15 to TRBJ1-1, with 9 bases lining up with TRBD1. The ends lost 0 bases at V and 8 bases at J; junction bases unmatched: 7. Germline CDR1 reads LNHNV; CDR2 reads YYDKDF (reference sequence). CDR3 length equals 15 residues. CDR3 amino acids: CATSRDAGGQGEAFF. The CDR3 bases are TGTGCCACCAGCAGAGATGCGGGGGGACAGGGAGAAGCTTTCTTT.

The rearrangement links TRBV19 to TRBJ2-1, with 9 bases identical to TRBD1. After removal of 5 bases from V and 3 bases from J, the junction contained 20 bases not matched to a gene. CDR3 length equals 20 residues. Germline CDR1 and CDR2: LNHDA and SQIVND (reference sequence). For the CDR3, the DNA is TGTGCCAGTAGTCCGCACCCCGACAGGGGGAGAGGGGGGGACTACAATGAGCAGTTCTTC. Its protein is CASSPHPDRGRGGDYNEQFF.

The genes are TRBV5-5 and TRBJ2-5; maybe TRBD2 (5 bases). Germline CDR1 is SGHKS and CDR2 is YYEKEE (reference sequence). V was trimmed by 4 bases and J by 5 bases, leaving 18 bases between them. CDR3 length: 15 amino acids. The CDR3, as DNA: TGTGCCAGCAGCGCCCCCCAAAACGGCGGGGAGACCCAGTACTTC. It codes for CASSAPQNGGETQYF.

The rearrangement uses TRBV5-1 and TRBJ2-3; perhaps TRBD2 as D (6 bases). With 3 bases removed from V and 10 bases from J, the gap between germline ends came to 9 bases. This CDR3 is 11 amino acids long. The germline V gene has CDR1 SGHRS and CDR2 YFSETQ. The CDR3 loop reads CASSSDYAQYF. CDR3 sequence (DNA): TGCGCCAGCAGCTCGGACTACGCGCAGTATTTT.